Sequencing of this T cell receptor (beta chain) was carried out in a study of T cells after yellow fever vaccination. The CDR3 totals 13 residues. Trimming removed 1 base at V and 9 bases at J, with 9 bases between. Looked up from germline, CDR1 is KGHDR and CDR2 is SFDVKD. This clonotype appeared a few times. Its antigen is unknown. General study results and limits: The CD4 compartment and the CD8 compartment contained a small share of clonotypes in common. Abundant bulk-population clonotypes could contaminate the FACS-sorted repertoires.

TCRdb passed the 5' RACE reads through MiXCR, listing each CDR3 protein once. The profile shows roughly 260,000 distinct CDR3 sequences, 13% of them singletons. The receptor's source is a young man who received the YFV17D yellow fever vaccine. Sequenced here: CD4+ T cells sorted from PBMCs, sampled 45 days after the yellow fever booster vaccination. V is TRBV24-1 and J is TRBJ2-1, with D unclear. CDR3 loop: CATSDLTTSEQFF. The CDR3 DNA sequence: TGTGCCACCAGTGATTTAACCACGAGTGAGCAGTTCTTC.